This T cell receptor (beta chain) was observed in a study of shared clonotypes between healthy human individuals. Data came from immunoSEQ multiplex PCR; TCRdb stores just in-frame clones and leaves some out. Among around 500,000 clones, around three quarters were seen once, and the ten largest hold 10% to 15%. There are 14 residues in the CDR3. Germline V lookup: CDR1 SGHRS, CDR2 YFSETQ. V lost 0 bases to trimming and J lost 2 bases, with 8 bases between them. The rearrangement uses TRBV5-1 and TRBJ1-1; a weak D match, TRBD1 (5 bases). The source is a woman between 40 and 55 years old in good health. Some clones in this sample may be carry-over from other donors' samples. Material for sequencing was PBMCs. CDR3 amino acids: CASSLERGNTEAFF. CDR3 coding DNA: TGCGCCAGCAGCTTGGAAAGGGGAAACACTGAAGCTTTCTTT.